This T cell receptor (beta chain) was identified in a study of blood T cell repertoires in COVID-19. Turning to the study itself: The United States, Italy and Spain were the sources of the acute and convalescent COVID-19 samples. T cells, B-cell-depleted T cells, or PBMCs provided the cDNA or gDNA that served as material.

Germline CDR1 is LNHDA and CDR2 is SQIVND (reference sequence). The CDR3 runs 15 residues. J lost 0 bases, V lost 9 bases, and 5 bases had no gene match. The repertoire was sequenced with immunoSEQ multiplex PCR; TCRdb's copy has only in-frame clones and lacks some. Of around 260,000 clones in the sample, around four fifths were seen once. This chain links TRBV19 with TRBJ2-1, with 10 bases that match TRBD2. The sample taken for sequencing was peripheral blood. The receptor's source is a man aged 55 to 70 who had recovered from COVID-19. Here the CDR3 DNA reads TGTGCCAGCAGGTCTAGCGGGAGCTCCTACAATGAGCAGTTCTTC. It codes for CASRSSGSSYNEQFF.